This T cell receptor beta chain is drawn from a study of T cell responses to AZD1222 COVID-19 vaccine. Study outcomes and limitations: Donors skewed white British and female; clonal diversity was possibly underestimated.

Measured with immunoSEQ multiplex PCR; TCRdb has only the in-frame clones, and not every one. The data show 100,000 to 120,000 clones, approximately 85% seen once. About this clone itself: What it binds is not known.

The source was peripheral blood, collected on day 0 of AZD1222 vaccination. The receptor was isolated from an adult in good health.

DNA for the CDR3: TGTGCCAGCAGTGGCGGGGGGAGTAAGAGGTTTCAGCCCCAGCATTTT. Translation: CASSGGGSKRFQPQHF. The chain couples TRBV28 to TRBJ1-5; perhaps TRBD1 as D (5 bases). The germline V gene has CDR1 MDHEN and CDR2 SYDVKM. The CDR3 is 16 amino acids. Trimming pared 5 bases from V and 6 bases from J, leaving 20 bases between. Full variable domain (missing parts from reference TRBV28 and TRBJ1-5): DVKVTQSSRYLVKRTGEKVFLECVQDMDHENMFWYRQDPGLGLRLIYFSYDVKMKEKGDIPEGYSVSREKKERFSLILESASTNQTSMYLCASSGGGSKRFQPQHFGDGTRLSIL.